This T cell receptor (beta chain) was obtained from a study of T cells in Graves' hyperthyroidism and ophthalmopathy. The study's findings and limits: Most thyroid clonotypes expanded above 0.001 appeared in blood too.

Those with hyperthyroidism were 18 to 65 years old, newly diagnosed, and ill for under 2 months. Each diagnosis drew on symptoms, thyroxine, TRAb, thyroid ultrasound and orbital computed tomography findings. Predating any ophthalmopathy symptoms, the blood sample was taken at first hyperthyroidism diagnosis. The investigators amplified TCR beta CDR3 regions from RNA transcripts. A first-round RT-PCR of the TCR CDR3 used the HTBI primer set. TCRdb independently ran MiXCR on the multiplex PCR reads; one entry per CDR3 protein. The sample carries fewer than 650,000 distinct CDR3 sequences, approximately 13% recorded once. The V and J ends lost 6 bases and 2 bases, in that order; junction bases with no gene match: 3. The CDR3 has 13 residues. This clonotype was counted ten times or more. Its antigen is unknown.

What was sequenced was blood. V usage is TRBV12-3 or TRBV12-4 and J usage is TRBJ2-7, with 8 bases that match TRBD2. The TCR originated in a woman aged 30 to 39 with Graves' hyperthyroidism that later progressed to Graves' ophthalmopathy. CDR3 amino acids: CASSPRGAYEQYF. In DNA, the CDR3 is TGTGCCAGCAGCCCGCGGGGGGCCTACGAGCAGTACTTC.